The 23 T cell receptor beta chains presented below share a single source sample, sequenced in a study of blood T cell repertoires in COVID-19. Sequenced by immunoSEQ multiplex PCR; TCRdb stores in-frame clones only, minus some. The sample lists about 200,000 clones, 80% to 90% occurring once. The sequenced material came from peripheral blood. Source of these receptors: a woman at least 80 years old with acute or convalescent COVID-19.

For this clone: Other DNA sequences from this sample encode an identical CDR3 as well. The rearrangement uses TRBV9 and TRBJ2-3; 7 nucleotides match TRBD2. The CDR3 extends over 15 amino acids. Trimming cost V 0 bases and J 1 base; bases outside gene matches: 2. Germline V gene data show CDR1 as SGDLS and CDR2 as YYNGEE. The DNA of the CDR3 is TGTGCCAGCAGCGTAGGAGGGAGGGGCACAGATACGCAGTATTTT. Its protein product is CASSVGGRGTDTQYF. Full variable domain (missing parts from reference TRBV9 and TRBJ2-3): DSGVTQTPKHLITATGQRVTLRCSPRSGDLSVYWYQQSLDQGLQFLIQYYNGEERAKGNILERFSAQQFPDLHSELNLSSLELGDSALYFCASSVGGRGTDTQYFGPGTRLTVL.

CDR3 DNA sequence: TGTGCCAGCAGCCCTCGGACTAGCGCGGCAGATACGCAGTATTTT. This sequence encodes CASSPRTSAADTQYF. The J gene is TRBJ2-3, the V gene TRBV7-2, with TRBD2 matching 9 bases. Germline values: CDR1 SGHTA, CDR2 FQGNSA. The CDR3 is made up of 15 amino acids. V dropped 5 bases and J dropped 4; count of bases not matched to a gene: 7.

The rearrangement joins TRBV2 to TRBJ1-2; 8 bases are shared with TRBD1. This CDR3 has 14 amino acids. The V segment lost 5 bases and the J segment 4 bases; nucleotides outside the gene matches: 6. Germline CDR1 is SNHLY and CDR2 is FYNNEI. CDR3 nucleotides: TGTGCCAGCAGTCAAGGACAGGGAGGCTATGGCTACACCTTC. This gives the protein CASSQGQGGYGYTF. Combining the CDR3 with reference TRBV2 and TRBJ1-2 gives the whole variable domain EPEVTQTPSHQVTQMGQEVILRCVPISNHLYFYWYRQILGQKVEFLVSFYNNEISEKSEIFDDQFSVERPDGSNFTLKIRSTKLEDSAMYFCASSQGQGGYGYTFGSGTRLTVV.

The CDR3 spells CASSLDGGPGELFF. The CDR3, as DNA: TGCGCCAGCAGCTTGGATGGAGGGCCCGGGGAGCTGTTTTTT. V is TRBV5-1 and J is TRBJ2-2; D might be TRBD2 (6 bases). Trimming shortened V by 0 bases and J by 6 bases, and 9 bases separated the two germline ends. The CDR3 sequence is 14 residues long. Germline CDR1 SGHRS, CDR2 YFSETQ.

This chain uses TRBV19 with TRBJ2-1; TRBD2 aligns across 10 bases. This CDR3 has 13 amino acids. With 9 bases clipped from V and 12 bases from J, the junction kept 11 bases outside the gene matches. The V gene's germline CDR1 is LNHDA and CDR2 SQIVND (reference sequence). Written as DNA, the CDR3 is TGTGCCAGCAAGGCTAGCGGGAGAGAGGGGCAGTTCTTC. It is translated as CASKASGREGQFF.

V usage is TRBV29-1 and J usage is TRBJ1-4, with D hard to call. This CDR3 contains 15 residues. Germline loops: CDR1 SQVTM, CDR2 ANQGSEA. Trimming took 4 bases from V and 5 from J, leaving 17 bases between them. The CDR3 DNA reads as TGCAGCGTTGCTACCGACGGAGGCTTGAATGAAAAACTGTTTTTT. Protein sequence: CSVATDGGLNEKLFF.

The CDR3 DNA reads as TGTGCCAGCAGCTTAGCCCCACGGGGGTCACCCCTCCACTTT. It codes for CASSLAPRGSPLHF. The chain joins TRBV7-6 to TRBJ1-6, with D perhaps TRBD1 (5 bases). Germline-derived CDR1 and CDR2 are SGHVS and FNYEAQ. There are 14 residues in the CDR3. The ends were cut back, 0 bases at V and 10 bases at J, with 10 bases in the middle.

This clone was detected a few times. The same CDR3 also results from other DNA sequences found in this sample. The chain joins TRBV5-1 to TRBJ2-1; 14 bases line up with TRBD2. Trimming took 4 bases from V and 9 from J; bases not matched to a gene: 6. Germline V gene sequence: CDR1 SGHRS, CDR2 YFSETQ. The CDR3 is 15 amino acids. This CDR3 reads CASSPGLAGEGEQFF. The CDR3 DNA reads TGCGCCAGCAGCCCGGGACTAGCGGGAGAGGGTGAGCAGTTCTTC.

This chain links TRBV19 with TRBJ2-1, with TRBD2 identical over 8 bases. CDR3 length: 15 residues. The V segment lost 4 bases and the J segment 6 bases; nucleotides outside the gene matches: 8. The V gene's germline CDR1 is LNHDA and CDR2 SQIVND (reference sequence). The CDR3 region has the DNA TGTGCCAGTAGTAACAGCGGGAGTTTCGCCAATGAGCAGTTCTTC. This sequence encodes CASSNSGSFANEQFF.

The rearrangement uses TRBV10-3 and TRBJ1-3; D not certain. V lost 8 bases and J lost 1, with 12 bases in between. The CDR3 is made up of 14 amino acids. In germline, CDR1 is ENHRY, CDR2 SYGVKD. The CDR3 sequence: CAIAEGHSGNTIYF. The CDR3 DNA reads TGTGCCATCGCTGAGGGCCATTCTGGAAACACCATATATTTT.

The rearrangement links TRBV28 to TRBJ1-3; 7 bases fit TRBD1. The J segment lost 9 bases and the V segment lost 6 bases, leaving 14 bases of the junction unmatched. Germline V gene sequence: CDR1 MDHEN, CDR2 SYDVKM. The CDR3 totals 15 residues. The CDR3, as DNA: TGTGCCAGCAGCACCGCTGACAGGGTGGTATTCACCATATATTTT. This gives the protein CASSTADRVVFTIYF.

The chain is built from TRBV9 and TRBJ2-2; D gene uncertain. The CDR3 is 13 residues long. Per the germline V gene, CDR1 is SGDLS and CDR2 is YYNGEE. V lost 0 bases and J lost 5, with 5 bases in between. The CDR3 is CASSVVATGELFF. CDR3 nucleotide sequence: TGTGCCAGCAGCGTAGTGGCTACCGGGGAGCTGTTTTTT.

The chain couples TRBV5-5 to TRBJ1-1; D perhaps matches TRBD1 (5 bases). The V end was cut by 0 bases, the J end by 1 base, with 10 bases between. The V gene's germline CDR1 is SGHKS and CDR2 YYEKEE (reference sequence). The CDR3 is made up of 15 amino acids. Here the CDR3 reads CASSLVDSKNTEAFF. CDR3 bases: TGTGCCAGCAGCTTGGTCGACAGCAAGAACACTGAAGCTTTCTTT.

The chain is built from TRBV7-9 and TRBJ1-1, with D unresolved. V was pared by 4 bases and J by 6 bases, with 18 bases between. The CDR3 contains 15 residues. CDR1 SEHNR and CDR2 FQNEAQ come from the germline V gene (reference sequence). CDR3 nucleotides: TGTGCCAGCAGCTCCACCCCTAGGACTAACCCTGAAGCTTTCTTT. Translated: CASSSTPRTNPEAFF.

The CDR3 protein is CASSLQGVEGYTF. The DNA of the CDR3 is TGTGCCAGCAGCCTCCAGGGTGTAGAAGGCTACACCTTC. The chain links TRBV7-9 to TRBJ1-2; D may be TRBD1 (5 bases). Trimming took 5 bases from V and 8 from J, leaving 15 bases between them. From germline, CDR1 is SEHNR and CDR2 FQNEAQ (reference sequence). CDR3 length: 13 residues.

The chain combines TRBV6-5 with TRBJ1-2, with D maybe TRBD1 (6 bases). The ends were cut back, 5 bases at V and 4 bases at J, with 14 bases in the middle. This CDR3 has 14 residues. Germline V gene sequence: CDR1 MNHEY, CDR2 SVGAGI. The CDR3: CASSHRERGYGYTF. As DNA, the CDR3 is TGTGCCAGCAGTCACAGGGAGAGGGGCTATGGCTACACCTTC.

The chain uses TRBV7-2 and TRBJ1-5, with D uncertain. V was pared by 4 bases and J by 4 bases, with 14 bases between. This CDR3 has 15 residues. From germline, CDR1 is SGHTA and CDR2 FQGNSA. The CDR3 DNA sequence: TGTGCCAGCAGCTCAAGAAGAGATTTGAATCAGCCCCAGCATTTT. This sequence encodes CASSSRRDLNQPQHF.

This chain connects TRBV12-3 or TRBV12-4 to TRBJ1-2, with 7 bases fitting TRBD1. Trimming took 5 bases from V and 6 from J; bases not matched to a gene: 6. CDR3 length: 13 amino acids. The CDR3 reads CASSVTGTHGYTF. Written as DNA, the CDR3 is TGTGCCAGCAGTGTGACAGGGACCCATGGCTACACCTTC.

The table lists this clone with a count of one. V and J are TRBV18 and TRBJ1-1; 9 bases are shared with TRBD1. The CDR3 spans 15 residues. The trim removed 4 bases at V and 2 bases at J, leaving 5 bases unmatched. Germline CDR1 and CDR2: KGHSH and LQKENI. CDR3 in DNA: TGTGCCAGCTCACTCTCGGGACAGGGAAACACTGAAGCTTTCTTT. The encoded protein is CASSLSGQGNTEAFF.

This chain joins TRBV28 and TRBJ1-2, with TRBD1 matching 8 bases. Losses at the gene ends were 2 bases for V and 8 bases for J; bases not matched to a gene: 7. This CDR3 region has 14 residues. Per germline, CDR1 MDHEN and CDR2 SYDVKM. The CDR3 reads CASSLLTGGHGYTF. The CDR3 coding sequence is TGTGCCAGCAGTTTACTAACAGGGGGTCACGGCTACACCTTC.

The count of this clone is one. V usage is TRBV3-1 (or the pseudogene TRBV3-2) and J usage is TRBJ1-2, with 11 bases lining up with TRBD1. The CDR3 is 15 residues long. CDR1 is LGHDT and CDR2 is YNNKEL in the germline V gene (reference sequence). Trimming removed 2 bases from V and 6 bases from J; junction bases left unmatched: 5. The CDR3 sequence: CASSQWDRGINGYTF. CDR3 DNA sequence: TGTGCCAGCAGCCAATGGGACAGGGGGATAAATGGCTACACCTTC.

The chain combines TRBV7-2 with TRBJ1-1; tentatively, D is TRBD1 (6 bases). This CDR3 contains 12 residues. Germline CDR1 is SGHTA and CDR2 is FQGNSA. Between the trimmed V and J ends, which lost 1 base and 11 bases, there was a span of 11 bases. The CDR3 nucleotides are TGTGCCAGCAGCTTAGGAAACAGGGTTGCTTTCTTT. Translating gives CASSLGNRVAFF.

The genes are TRBV5-1 and TRBJ2-3; 10 bases are a match to TRBD1. CDR1 and CDR2 (germline): SGHRS, YFSETQ. Trimming took 4 bases from V and 3 from J; bases not matched to a gene: 5. The CDR3 totals 15 residues. CDR3: CASSGQGQGTDTQYF. In nucleotides, the CDR3 is TGCGCCAGCAGCGGACAGGGACAGGGGACAGATACGCAGTATTTT. The variable domain in full, with the rest retrieved from reference TRBV5-1 and TRBJ2-3, is KAGVTQTPRYLIKTRGQQVTLSCSPISGHRSVSWYQQTPGQGLQFLFEYFSETQRNKGNFPGRFSGRQFSNSRSEMNVSTLELGDSALYLCASSGQGQGTDTQYFGPGTRLTVL.